The source of this T cell receptor beta chain is a study of blood T cells in healthy people across ages. As for this clonotype: Sequence at one end of the junction differs from germline and may be a read error.

Primers used in a second PCR of about 6 to 11 cycles were a sample-barcoded 5' primer and a J-beta primer mix. Each CDR3 protein is one row after TCRdb ran MiXCR on the 5' RACE reads. The sample carries about 1.5 million distinct CDR3 sequences, about 40% recorded once. Looked up from germline, CDR1 is SGHRS and CDR2 is YFSETQ. The CDR3 consists of 14 residues. Specimen: blood. This receptor was taken from a young woman in good health. The chain couples TRBV5-1 to TRBJ1-4; D gene ambiguous. CDR3 coding DNA: TGCGCCAGCAGCGTGGGGTGGGCTAATGGAAAACTGTTTTTT. It encodes CASSVGWANGKLFF.